A selection of T cell receptor beta chains follows, all from one sample in a study of blood T cell repertoires in COVID-19. Clones were sequenced by immunoSEQ multiplex PCR, and TCRdb holds only the in-frame ones, with some missing. The sample comprises fewer than 500,000 clones, more than 75% of which are singletons, and around 1.1% rests with the top ten. Input material: peripheral blood. The receptors were sampled from a human donor with acute or convalescent COVID-19. The donor label of this sample is uncertain. Each CDR3 is given with its conserved first and last residue. Fields, in order: CDR3 protein, CDR3 DNA, D gene, clone size, V gene, J gene. The D gene is left open where the match is weak. Expanded clones are given a class, and other clones once, few, many or no size at all.

CDR3: CASSFSRDYEQYF; DNA: TGCGCCAGCAGCTTTAGCAGGGACTACGAGCAGTACTTC; D: .; size: few; V: TRBV5-1; J: TRBJ2-7
CDR3: CASSPRDRGATGELFF; DNA: TGTGCCAGCTCACCACGGGACAGGGGAGCCACCGGGGAGCTGTTTTTT; D: TRBD1; size: .; V: TRBV18; J: TRBJ2-2
CDR3: CASSRGVTRSTEAFF; DNA: TGTGCCAGCTCACGCGGAGTCACCCGGTCCACTGAAGCTTTCTTT; D: .; size: once; V: TRBV18; J: TRBJ1-1
CDR3: CASSFPGGRGVPETQYF; DNA: TGTGCCAGCAGCTTCCCCGGGGGGCGGGGGGTACCAGAGACCCAGTACTTC; D: TRBD2; size: once; V: TRBV11-2; J: TRBJ2-5
CDR3: CASMGGRNSNQPQHF; DNA: TGTGCCAGTATGGGAGGCCGAAATAGCAATCAGCCCCAGCATTTT; D: .; size: .; V: TRBV19; J: TRBJ1-5
CDR3: CATSQGALIGEQFF; DNA: TGTGCCACATCACAGGGGGCGCTCATAGGTGAGCAGTTCTTC; D: TRBD1; size: .; V: TRBV5-4; J: TRBJ2-1
CDR3: CASSEWGQGYQPQHF; DNA: TGTGCCAGCAGTGAATGGGGACAGGGGTATCAGCCCCAGCATTTT; D: TRBD1; size: .; V: TRBV6-1; J: TRBJ1-5
CDR3: CASSTRARGAQGYTF; DNA: TGTGCCAGCAGCACACGTGCTCGGGGGGCTCAAGGCTACACCTTC; D: .; size: .; V: TRBV3-1/TRBV3-2; J: TRBJ1-2
CDR3: CASSGTSQETQYF; DNA: TGTGCCAGCAGCGGGACTAGCCAAGAGACCCAGTACTTC; D: TRBD2; size: .; V: TRBV9; J: TRBJ2-5
CDR3: CASTSGGGYGYTF; DNA: TGTGCCAGCACCTCGGGGGGGGGCTATGGCTACACCTTC; D: .; size: .; V: TRBV6-5; J: TRBJ1-2
CDR3: CASSSDRGRRDTQYF; DNA: TGTGCCAGCAGTTCTGACAGGGGGCGGCGGGATACGCAGTATTTT; D: TRBD1; size: .; V: TRBV2; J: TRBJ2-3
CDR3: CASSYSRGPEGTQYF; DNA: TGTGCCAGCAGTTACTCCAGGGGGCCGGAAGGTACGCAGTATTTT; D: TRBD1; size: once; V: TRBV6-5; J: TRBJ2-3
CDR3: CASSQLAGAGNTIYF; DNA: TGTGCCAGCAGCCAACTGGCAGGGGCTGGAAACACCATATATTTT; D: .; size: .; V: TRBV3-1/TRBV3-2; J: TRBJ1-3
CDR3: CASSQAAGTDTQYF; DNA: TGTGCCAGCAGCCAAGCCGCGGGCACAGATACGCAGTATTTT; D: .; size: .; V: TRBV3-1/TRBV3-2; J: TRBJ2-3
CDR3: CASSAGSTAPYEQYF; DNA: TGCGCCAGCAGCGCCGGGAGTACAGCACCCTACGAGCAGTACTTC; D: .; size: .; V: TRBV5-1; J: TRBJ2-7
CDR3: CASTAKFAGNQPQHF; DNA: TGTGCCAGCACCGCCAAGTTTGCAGGCAATCAGCCCCAGCATTTT; D: .; size: once; V: TRBV28; J: TRBJ1-5
CDR3: CASSQPFSSGANVLTF; DNA: TGTGCCAGCAGCCAACCGTTCTCCTCTGGGGCCAACGTCCTGACTTTC; D: .; size: once; V: TRBV14; J: TRBJ2-6
CDR3: CASSLVQGLNGYTF; DNA: TGTGCCAGCAGCTTAGTTCAGGGGTTGAATGGCTACACCTTC; D: .; size: .; V: TRBV7-8; J: TRBJ1-2
CDR3: CASSPDRKGQPQHF; DNA: TGTGCCAGCAGTCCTGACAGGAAGGGTCAGCCCCAGCATTTT; D: .; size: .; V: TRBV27; J: TRBJ1-5
CDR3: CASSLGQGQTYEQYF; DNA: TGTGCCAGCAGCTTAGGCCAGGGACAGACCTACGAGCAGTACTTC; D: TRBD1; size: .; V: TRBV13; J: TRBJ2-7
CDR3: CASSVGDNLAKNIQYF; DNA: TGTGCCAGCAGCGTAGGGGACAATCTAGCCAAAAACATTCAGTACTTC; D: .; size: .; V: TRBV9; J: TRBJ2-4
CDR3: CASSFIGTRGVTQYF; DNA: TGTGCCAGCAGTTTCATCGGGACTAGGGGGGTTACGCAGTATTTT; D: TRBD2; size: .; V: TRBV28; J: TRBJ2-3
CDR3: CASSLSHRGSYEQYF; DNA: TGTGCCAGCAGTTTGAGTCACAGGGGTTCCTACGAGCAGTACTTC; D: TRBD1; size: .; V: TRBV6-6; J: TRBJ2-7
CDR3: CASSPRDYRTDTQYF; DNA: TGTGCCAGTAGTCCTCGGGACTACCGCACAGATACGCAGTATTTT; D: TRBD2; size: .; V: TRBV19; J: TRBJ2-3
CDR3: CASRGDSSNQPQHF; DNA: TGTGCCAGCAGGGGGGACAGTAGCAATCAGCCCCAGCATTTT; D: TRBD1; size: .; V: TRBV2; J: TRBJ1-5
CDR3: CASSPVGSSREQFF; DNA: TGTGCCAGCAGCCCGGTGGGTAGTTCGAGGGAGCAGTTCTTC; D: .; size: .; V: TRBV5-4; J: TRBJ2-1
CDR3: CASSLALLGSLNTEAFF; DNA: TGTGCCAGCAGCTTAGCGTTACTAGGCAGTTTGAACACTGAAGCTTTCTTT; D: .; size: .; V: TRBV7-6; J: TRBJ1-1
CDR3: CASRLSASYEQYF; DNA: TGTGCCAGCAGATTAAGCGCTTCCTACGAGCAGTACTTC; D: .; size: .; V: TRBV3-1/TRBV3-2; J: TRBJ2-7
CDR3: CASSLGPGANVLTF; DNA: TGTGCCAGCAGCTTAGGGCCTGGGGCCAACGTCCTGACTTTC; D: .; size: .; V: TRBV11-2; J: TRBJ2-6
CDR3: CASSLANRDTEAFF; DNA: TGTGCCAGCAGCTTAGCCAACAGGGATACTGAAGCTTTCTTT; D: .; size: few; V: TRBV7-9; J: TRBJ1-1
CDR3: CASSERRGYTF; DNA: TGTGCCAGCAGTGAGAGGCGCGGCTACACCTTC; D: .; size: once; V: TRBV2; J: TRBJ1-2
CDR3: CASSPSNKRLAGAGTGELFF; DNA: TGTGCCAGCAGCCCCAGCAACAAAAGACTAGCGGGAGCCGGCACCGGGGAGCTGTTTTTT; D: TRBD2; size: .; V: TRBV6-2/TRBV6-3; J: TRBJ2-2
CDR3: CASSYTEPNQPQHF; DNA: TGTGCCAGCAGTTACACCGAGCCTAATCAGCCCCAGCATTTT; D: .; size: .; V: TRBV6-5; J: TRBJ1-5
CDR3: CASSLEGGGLRKTQYF; DNA: TGCGCCAGCAGCTTGGAGGGTGGAGGGCTCCGAAAAACCCAGTACTTC; D: .; size: .; V: TRBV5-1; J: TRBJ2-5
CDR3: CASSPSSGGPPYEQYF; DNA: TGCGCCAGCAGCCCGTCTAGCGGGGGCCCCCCCTACGAGCAGTACTTC; D: TRBD2; size: .; V: TRBV5-1; J: TRBJ2-7
CDR3: CASSVGGIGTEAFF; DNA: TGTGCCAGCAGCGTGGGGGGGATAGGCACTGAAGCTTTCTTT; D: .; size: .; V: TRBV9; J: TRBJ1-1
CDR3: CASAPGDSNQPQHF; DNA: TGTGCCAGTGCACCCGGGGATAGCAATCAGCCCCAGCATTTT; D: .; size: once; V: TRBV19; J: TRBJ1-5
CDR3: CATQQGYGYTF; DNA: TGTGCCACCCAACAGGGGTATGGCTACACCTTC; D: TRBD1; size: .; V: TRBV28; J: TRBJ1-2
CDR3: CASSPPAAGGGLRQLFF; DNA: TGTGCCAGCAGCCCCCCGGCGGCGGGAGGGGGCCTGAGGCAGCTGTTTTTT; D: TRBD2; size: .; V: TRBV7-9; J: TRBJ2-2
CDR3: CASSRNPPGYSYEQYF; DNA: TGTGCCAGCAGCCGAAATCCCCCAGGGTACTCCTACGAGCAGTACTTC; D: .; size: .; V: TRBV3-1/TRBV3-2; J: TRBJ2-7
CDR3: CASSIDVLLNSPLHF; DNA: TGTGCCAGTAGTATAGATGTACTTCTAAATTCACCCCTCCACTTT; D: .; size: few; V: TRBV19; J: TRBJ1-6